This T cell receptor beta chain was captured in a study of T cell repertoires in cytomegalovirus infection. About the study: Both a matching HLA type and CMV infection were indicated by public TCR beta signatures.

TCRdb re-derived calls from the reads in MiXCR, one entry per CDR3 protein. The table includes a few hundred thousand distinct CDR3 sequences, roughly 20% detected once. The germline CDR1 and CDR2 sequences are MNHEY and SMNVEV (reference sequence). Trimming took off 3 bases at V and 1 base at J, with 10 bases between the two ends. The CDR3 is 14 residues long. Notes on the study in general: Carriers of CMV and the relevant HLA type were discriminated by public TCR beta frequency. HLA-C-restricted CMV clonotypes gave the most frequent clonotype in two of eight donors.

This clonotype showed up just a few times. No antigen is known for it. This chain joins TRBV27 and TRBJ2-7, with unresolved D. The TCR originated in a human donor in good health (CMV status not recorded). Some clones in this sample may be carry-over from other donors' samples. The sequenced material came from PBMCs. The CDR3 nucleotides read TGTGCCAGCAGTTTCCAATTTGGGTCCTACGAGCAGTACTTC. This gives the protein CASSFQFGSYEQYF.